These 29 T cell receptor beta chains were all obtained from the same sample, sequenced in a study of blood T cell repertoires in COVID-19. Here immunoSEQ multiplex PCR was the method, and the copy in TCRdb shows in-frame clones only, minus some. The sample consists of about 480,000 clones, roughly 91% of them appearing once. The sequencing sample was made of peripheral blood. These receptors all stem from a woman aged 25-40 years with acute or convalescent COVID-19.

The chain uses TRBV18 and TRBJ1-2, with TRBD1 matching over 9 bases. Germline CDR1 is KGHSH and CDR2 is LQKENI. CDR3 length equals 15 residues. V lost 3 bases, J lost 4 bases, and 6 bases stayed unmatched. The CDR3 sequence: CASSPGTGPGYGYTF. CDR3 DNA sequence: TGTGCCAGCTCACCCGGGACAGGGCCTGGCTATGGCTACACCTTC.

This rearrangement joins TRBV10-3 to TRBJ2-1, with D unresolved. The germline V gene has CDR1 ENHRY and CDR2 SYGVKD. The V and J ends lost 8 bases and 7 bases respectively, with 9 bases between them. The CDR3 covers 11 residues. As DNA, the CDR3 is TGTGCCATCGGGCCAGCTAATGAGCAGTTCTTC. The encoded protein is CAIGPANEQFF.

The rearrangement links TRBV7-9 to TRBJ2-7; 8 nucleotides align to TRBD1. The J segment lost 6 bases and the V segment lost 3 bases, leaving 16 bases of the junction unmatched. This CDR3 comprises 17 residues. The germline V gene has CDR1 SEHNR and CDR2 FQNEAQ (reference sequence). The CDR3 here is CASSFASSGTGKGEQYF. The CDR3 nucleotides are TGTGCCAGCAGCTTCGCGAGCTCCGGGACAGGAAAGGGCGAGCAGTACTTC.

The chain is built from TRBV3-1 (or the pseudogene TRBV3-2) and TRBJ1-2; 10 positions match TRBD1. The CDR3 sequence is 14 residues long. The V gene's germline CDR1 is LGHDT and CDR2 YNNKEL (reference sequence). V lost 0 bases, J lost 8 bases, and 3 bases stayed unmatched. The CDR3: CASSQEGGQGGYTF. The DNA for the CDR3 is TGTGCCAGCAGCCAAGAAGGGGGACAGGGGGGCTACACCTTC.

This clone was observed once. The V and J genes are TRBV30 and TRBJ1-2; D unclear. This CDR3 has 12 residues. The V end lost 4 bases, the J end lost 1 base, and 7 bases lay between the germline ends. Germline CDR1 and CDR2: GTSNPN and SVGIG (reference sequence). Here the CDR3 reads CAWKSVNYGYTF. CDR3 nucleotides: TGTGCCTGGAAATCTGTTAACTATGGCTACACCTTC.

The chain uses TRBV28 and TRBJ2-5; weak D call: TRBD2 (6 bases). The CDR3 consists of 16 residues. Trimming removed 2 bases from V and 5 bases from J, with 18 bases in between. Germline V CDR1 and CDR2: MDHEN, SYDVKM. In nucleotides, the CDR3 is TGTGCCAGCAGTTTACGCCTTTTCAGCCGGGGGGAGACCCAGTACTTC. The encoded protein is CASSLRLFSRGETQYF.

V usage is TRBV19 and J usage is TRBJ2-2; 7 nucleotides agree with TRBD2. V gave up 7 bases and J gave up 0 bases; unmatched junction bases: 17. CDR1 LNHDA and CDR2 SQIVND come from the germline V gene (reference sequence). The CDR3 has 19 amino acids. The CDR3 DNA sequence: TGTGCCAGTACCCCCCCCACTCCTAGCGGCCCTACGAACACCGGGGAGCTGTTTTTT. This encodes CASTPPTPSGPTNTGELFF.

The chain couples TRBV21-1 to TRBJ1-3; TRBD1, as called in the table, went unchecked against the DNA. TRBV21-1 is flagged as a pseudogene. This CDR3 has 19 amino acids. The CDR3 loop is CASSNRTGKRLSWENTIYF. DNA of the CDR3: TGTGCCAGCAGCAATCGGACAGGGAAAAGGCTCTCGTGGGAAAACACCATATATTTT.

This clone was recorded once. This chain uses TRBV7-6 with TRBJ2-7; TRBD1 matches 10 bases. The ends lost 5 bases at V and 4 bases at J; junction bases unmatched: 8. CDR3 length: 15 amino acids. In germline, CDR1 is SGHVS, CDR2 FNYEAQ. This CDR3 reads CASSPQTGGFYEQYF. Written as DNA, the CDR3 is TGTGCCAGCAGCCCGCAGACAGGGGGCTTTTACGAGCAGTACTTC.

The V and J genes are TRBV12-5 and TRBJ2-6; D may be TRBD2 (6 bases). The CDR3 length is 17 residues. V was shortened by 6 bases and J by 0 bases, with 15 bases between the two germline ends. The germline V gene encodes CDR1 LGHNT and CDR2 FRNRAP. CDR3 sequence: CASGGPGTFSGANVLTF. The CDR3 DNA is TGTGCTAGTGGGGGTCCCGGGACTTTCTCTGGGGCCAACGTCCTGACTTTC. Complete variable domain (other parts from reference TRBV12-5 and TRBJ2-6): DARVTQTPRHKVTEMGQEVTMRCQPILGHNTVFWYRQTMMQGLELLAYFRNRAPLDDSGMPKDRFSAEMPDATLATLKIQPSEPRDSAVYFCASGGPGTFSGANVLTFGAGSRLTVL.

The chain carries TRBV5-5 and TRBJ1-5; D gene ambiguous. Deletions cut 4 bases from V and 4 bases from J, with 18 bases between. Germline V gene sequence: CDR1 SGHKS, CDR2 YYEKEE (reference sequence). The CDR3 sequence is 16 residues long. Here the CDR3 DNA reads TGTGCCAGCAGCGAGGGAGCGGGTCTGGCGAATCAGCCCCAGCATTTT. Its translation is CASSEGAGLANQPQHF. Full variable domain (outside the CDR3, taken from reference TRBV5-5 and TRBJ1-5): DAGVTQSPTHLIKTRGQQVTLRCSPISGHKSVSWYQQVLGQGPQFIFQYYEKEERGRGNFPDRFSARQFPNYSSELNVNALLLGDSALYLCASSEGAGLANQPQHFGDGTRLSIL.

In this sample, this clone turned up once. J is TRBJ2-7 and V is TRBV5-5; D remains unclear. Germline-derived CDR1 and CDR2 are SGHKS and YYEKEE (reference sequence). The ends were cut back, 4 bases at V and 0 bases at J, with 17 bases in the middle. This CDR3 contains 16 residues. CDR3 sequence reads: CASSKAPPWSSYEQYF. CDR3 bases: TGTGCCAGCAGCAAAGCCCCGCCCTGGAGCTCCTACGAGCAGTACTTC. The entire variable domain, with the rest obtained from reference TRBV5-5 and TRBJ2-7, is as follows: DAGVTQSPTHLIKTRGQQVTLRCSPISGHKSVSWYQQVLGQGPQFIFQYYEKEERGRGNFPDRFSARQFPNYSSELNVNALLLGDSALYLCASSKAPPWSSYEQYFGPGTRLTVT.

The chain is built from TRBV11-2 and TRBJ2-1; 8 positions match TRBD1. Germline V gene sequence: CDR1 SGHAT, CDR2 FQNNGV. The ends lost 5 bases at V and 5 bases at J; junction bases unmatched: 8. The CDR3 is made up of 15 amino acids. The CDR3 DNA follows: TGTGCCAGCAGCCACGGGAGACAGGGGAACAATGAGCAGTTCTTC. Translation: CASSHGRQGNNEQFF.

J is TRBJ1-2 and V is TRBV5-6, with 8 bases aligning to TRBD1. The V and J ends lost 4 bases and 0 bases, in that order; junction bases with no gene match: 5. The germline V gene has CDR1 SGHDT and CDR2 YYEEEE. CDR3 size: 15 residues. In DNA form, the CDR3 reads TGTGCCAGCAGCAAGACAGGGGAAGCTAACTATGGCTACACCTTC. Protein product: CASSKTGEANYGYTF.

The rearrangement joins TRBV14 to TRBJ2-7, with 13 positions matching TRBD2. This CDR3 is built from 15 residues. Germline CDR1 and CDR2: SGHDN and FVKESK. With V trimmed by 1 base and J by 4 bases, 1 base remained unmatched. The CDR3 region has the DNA TGTGCCAGCAGCCAAGCGGGACTAGCGGGGTACGAGCAGTACTTC. This encodes CASSQAGLAGYEQYF.

The chain employs TRBV5-1 and TRBJ2-3; D is ambiguous. This CDR3 region has 14 residues. Germline assignment: CDR1 SGHRS and CDR2 YFSETQ. With 0 bases removed from V and 0 bases from J, the gap between germline ends came to 5 bases. CDR3 sequence (DNA): TGCGCCAGCAGCTTGGGGCATAGCACAGATACGCAGTATTTT. This sequence encodes CASSLGHSTDTQYF.

The chain employs TRBV4-1 and TRBJ1-5, with TRBD1 as a possible D gene (5 bases). The CDR3 totals 15 residues. The germline V and J ends were trimmed by 1 base and 7 bases, with 14 bases remaining between them. The germline V gene encodes CDR1 MGHRA and CDR2 YSYEKL. The CDR3: CASSQVSWGDQPQHF. CDR3 nucleotides: TGCGCCAGCAGCCAAGTGAGTTGGGGCGACCAGCCCCAGCATTTT.

V usage is TRBV24-1 and J usage is TRBJ2-2; 10 bases match TRBD1. Trimming at V came to 8 bases and at J to 0 bases, leaving 5 bases not matched to a gene. This CDR3 spans 16 amino acids. The germline V gene encodes CDR1 KGHDR and CDR2 SFDVKD. DNA of the CDR3: TGTGCCACCAACCTCGGACAGGGGGCGAACACCGGGGAGCTGTTTTTT. It specifies CATNLGQGANTGELFF.

The rearrangement uses TRBV6-4 and TRBJ2-1; no definite D call. This CDR3 region has 12 residues. Germline CDR1 MRHNA, CDR2 SNTAGT. The V end lost 6 bases, the J end lost 6 bases, and 9 bases lay between the germline ends. CDR3 loop: CASRRSTNEQFF. CDR3 nucleotides: TGTGCCAGCAGACGGTCAACCAATGAGCAGTTCTTC.

The genes are TRBV3-1 (or the pseudogene TRBV3-2) and TRBJ1-6, with D perhaps TRBD1 (6 bases). This CDR3 spans 15 amino acids. Germline V gene lookup returns CDR1 LGHDT and CDR2 YNNKEL (reference sequence). Trimming cost V 2 bases and J 8 bases, with 13 bases left between them. For the CDR3, the DNA is TGTGCCAGCAGCCAATTTAGGGGGATGGATTCACCCCTCCACTTT. This sequence encodes CASSQFRGMDSPLHF.

The chain joins TRBV30 to TRBJ1-1, with 7 bases lining up with TRBD1. The CDR3 has 13 amino acids. Germline CDR1 GTSNPN, CDR2 SVGIG (reference sequence). With 4 bases clipped from V and 10 bases from J, the junction kept 12 bases outside the gene matches. The CDR3 nucleotides are TGTGCCTGGACCCACAGGGGTATTAAGGGAGCTTTCTTT. The encoded protein is CAWTHRGIKGAFF. The full variable domain, with the rest looked up from reference TRBV30 and TRBJ1-1, is SQTIHQWPATLVQPVGSPLSLECTVEGTSNPNLYWYRQAAGRGLQLLFYSVGIGQISSEVPQNLSASRPQDRQFILSSKKLLLSDSGFYLCAWTHRGIKGAFFGQGTRLTVV.

In regard to this clone: The sample contains more than one DNA sequence encoding this CDR3. The chain employs TRBV9 and TRBJ2-1; TRBD1 aligns across 8 bases. V shed 3 bases and J 4 bases; nucleotides not matched to a gene: 6. This CDR3 comprises 15 residues. CDR1 SGDLS and CDR2 YYNGEE come from the germline V gene. CDR3 sequence: CASSASGGPYNEQFF. In nucleotides, the CDR3 is TGTGCCAGCAGCGCGTCAGGGGGCCCTTACAATGAGCAGTTCTTC.

The rearrangement joins TRBV5-5 to TRBJ2-2, with 7 positions matching TRBD1. The junction had 9 bases not matched to a gene; V was cut back by 6 bases and J by 4 bases. CDR1 and CDR2 (germline): SGHKS, YYEKEE (reference sequence). The CDR3 covers 15 residues. CDR3 residues: CASIRGGLGTGELFF. The CDR3 region has the DNA TGTGCCAGCATACGAGGGGGCCTCGGCACCGGGGAGCTGTTTTTT.

The gene calls are TRBV5-6 and TRBJ2-3; TRBD2 matches 10 bases. V shed 5 bases and J 2 bases; nucleotides not matched to a gene: 5. Per germline, CDR1 SGHDT and CDR2 YYEEEE. The CDR3 contains 15 residues. CDR3 nucleotide sequence: TGTGCCAGCAGTTTCCTAGCGGGGGACACAGATACGCAGTATTTT. Residues: CASSFLAGDTDTQYF.

The chain uses TRBV4-1 and TRBJ2-5; TRBD2 might be the D (6 bases). The CDR3 has 13 amino acids. V dropped 0 bases and J dropped 5 bases, with 7 bases sitting between them. Germline V lookup: CDR1 MGHRA, CDR2 YSYEKL. CDR3 DNA: TGCGCCAGCAGCCAAGATGCGGGGGAGACCCAGTACTTC. Amino acids: CASSQDAGETQYF.

V and J are TRBV5-6 and TRBJ2-5, with TRBD2 as a possible D gene (7 bases). Trimming left V 1 base short and J 7 bases short, with 17 bases between. From germline, CDR1 is SGHDT and CDR2 YYEEEE. The CDR3 is 15 amino acids. CDR3 in amino acids: CASSLLGGRRGTQYF. In DNA, the CDR3 is TGTGCCAGCAGCTTGCTCGGGGGGCGTCGCGGGACCCAGTACTTC.

This rearrangement joins TRBV2 to TRBJ2-7; possible D gene TRBD2, 6 bases. Trimming left V 4 bases short and J 3 bases short, with 10 bases between. The CDR3 totals 13 residues. Germline V gene sequence: CDR1 SNHLY, CDR2 FYNNEI. The CDR3 bases are TGTGCCAGCAGTGTATCGGGGGTCTACGAGCAGTACTTC. Translating it yields CASSVSGVYEQYF.

About this clone: The same CDR3 also results from other DNA sequences found in this sample. This sequence joins TRBV11-1 and TRBJ2-5, with 7 bases matching TRBD1. The CDR3 contains 13 residues. V lost 4 bases, J lost 3 bases, and 2 bases stayed unmatched. Per the germline V gene, CDR1 is SGHAT and CDR2 is FQDESV (reference sequence). The CDR3 spells CASSSGQKETQYF. Written as DNA, the CDR3 is TGTGCCAGCAGCTCGGGACAGAAAGAGACCCAGTACTTC.

The CDR3 bases are TGCACCAGCAGCCAAGATCTTGGGACAGGGTCTGACGAGCAGTACTTC. Translating it yields CTSSQDLGTGSDEQYF. The chain links TRBV1 to TRBJ2-7; the D call in the table, TRBD1, was not verified against the DNA. TRBV1 is a pseudogene locus. The CDR3 has 16 amino acids.